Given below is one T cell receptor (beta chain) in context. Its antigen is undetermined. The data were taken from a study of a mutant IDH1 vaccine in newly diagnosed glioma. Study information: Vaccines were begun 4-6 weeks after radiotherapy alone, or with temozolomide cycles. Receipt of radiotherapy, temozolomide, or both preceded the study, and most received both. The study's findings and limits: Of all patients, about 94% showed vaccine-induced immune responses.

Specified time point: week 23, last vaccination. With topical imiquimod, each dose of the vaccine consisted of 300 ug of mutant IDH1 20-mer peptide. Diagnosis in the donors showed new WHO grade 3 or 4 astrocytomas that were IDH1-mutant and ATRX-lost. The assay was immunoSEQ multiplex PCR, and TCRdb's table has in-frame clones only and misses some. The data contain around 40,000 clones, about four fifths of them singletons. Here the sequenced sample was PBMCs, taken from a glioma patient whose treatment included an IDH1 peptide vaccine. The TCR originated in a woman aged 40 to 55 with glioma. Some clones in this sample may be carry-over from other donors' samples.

The CDR3 spells CASSLRTSGREETQYF. The CDR3 coding sequence is TGTGCCAGCAGCCTACGGACTAGCGGGAGGGAAGAGACCCAGTACTTC. V gene TRBV7-9 combines with J gene TRBJ2-5, with 15 nucleotides matching TRBD2. Germline trimming cut 5 bases from V and 3 bases from J; bases unmatched to any gene: 4. The CDR3 covers 16 residues. Germline loops: CDR1 SEHNR, CDR2 FQNEAQ (reference sequence).